This is a list of T cell receptor beta chains from one sample in a study of yellow fever vaccine responses in identical twins. TCRdb ran MiXCR on the RT-PCR reads and lists one entry per CDR3 protein. Altogether over 20,000 distinct CDR3 sequences are present, 60% to 85% being singletons, with the ten largest covering 4% to 5.5%. The sequencing used T cells from blood (PBMCs), unsorted or a sorted subset (not recorded which), collected before or after yellow fever vaccination (not recorded which). All receptors come from a woman aged 18-29 years who received the yellow fever vaccine. The CDR3 runs from the conserved cysteine through the conserved F or W. D genes are given only for firm matches. The size entry is marked missing in some rows and otherwise reads once, few, many or a size class.

v_gene	d_gene	j_gene	abundance	CDR3aa	CDR3nt
TRBV7-9	NA	TRBJ2-7	NA	CASSSGLGTYEQYF	TGTGCCAGCAGCTCGGGCCTTGGGACCTACGAGCAGTACTTC
TRBV29-1	NA	TRBJ2-5	NA	CSAAWGEETQYF	TGCAGCGCAGCCTGGGGAGAAGAGACCCAGTACTTC
TRBV11-1	TRBD1	TRBJ2-5	once	CASSLRTGQETQYF	TGTGCCAGCAGCCTAAGGACAGGTCAAGAGACCCAGTACTTC
TRBV2	NA	TRBJ2-2	NA	CASSELSNGELFF	TGTGCCAGCAGTGAACTTTCAAACGGGGAGCTGTTTTTT
TRBV12-3/TRBV12-4	NA	TRBJ1-1	NA	CASTFEVGTEAFF	TGTGCCAGCACTTTCGAGGTGGGGACTGAAGCTTTCTTT
TRBV5-6	NA	TRBJ2-7	NA	CASSLNFGGGQYF	TGTGCCAGCAGCTTGAATTTCGGGGGCGGACAGTACTTC
TRBV19	NA	TRBJ1-2	NA	CASRETGAANYGYTF	TGTGCCAGTAGGGAAACAGGAGCCGCAAACTATGGCTACACCTTC
TRBV20-1	NA	TRBJ2-7	NA	CSARDLINSYEQYF	TGCAGTGCTAGAGATCTAATCAACTCCTACGAGCAGTACTTC
TRBV7-6	NA	TRBJ2-7	NA	CASSLESPYEQYF	TGTGCCAGCAGCTTAGAGTCCCCCTACGAGCAGTACTTC
TRBV11-3	NA	TRBJ1-2	few	CASSLGLNLANYGYTF	TGTGCCAGCAGCTTAGGACTCAACCTAGCTAACTATGGCTACACCTTC
TRBV2	TRBD2	TRBJ2-7	few	CASSDATSRSEQYF	TGTGCCAGCAGTGACGCGACTAGCCGCTCCGAGCAGTACTTC
TRBV29-1	NA	TRBJ2-5	once	CSVEDRHSLETQYF	TGCAGCGTTGAAGATCGCCACAGCTTAGAGACCCAGTACTTC
TRBV19	NA	TRBJ1-5	NA	CASSSEVNQPQHF	TGTGCCAGTTCCTCGGAAGTCAATCAGCCCCAGCATTTT
TRBV29-1	NA	TRBJ1-2	once	CSVEVRDGYTF	TGCAGCGTTGAGGTCCGGGATGGCTACACCTTC
TRBV20-1	NA	TRBJ2-7	NA	CSARDRWAGSYEQYF	TGCAGTGCTAGAGATCGGTGGGCAGGGAGCTACGAGCAGTACTTC
TRBV11-1	TRBD1	TRBJ2-7	NA	CASRPDRAYEQYF	TGTGCCAGCAGACCCGACAGGGCCTACGAGCAGTACTTC
TRBV15	NA	TRBJ2-3	NA	CATSRDPLPDTQYF	TGTGCCACCAGCAGAGATCCGCTGCCCGATACGCAGTATTTT
TRBV28	NA	TRBJ1-1	NA	CASSSPGRPNTEAFF	TGTGCCAGCAGTAGCCCAGGACGGCCGAACACTGAAGCTTTCTTT
TRBV7-9	NA	TRBJ2-1	once	CASSLDLGEQFF	TGTGCCAGCAGCTTAGACTTGGGGGAGCAGTTCTTC
TRBV11-3	TRBD1	TRBJ2-1	NA	CASSPDRGRGNEQFF	TGTGCCAGCAGCCCTGACAGGGGTAGGGGCAATGAGCAGTTCTTC
TRBV11-3	NA	TRBJ2-7	NA	CASSFSQGSYEQYF	TGTGCCAGCAGCTTCTCCCAGGGCTCCTACGAGCAGTACTTC
TRBV20-1	NA	TRBJ2-2	NA	CSAPDFTAGELFF	TGCAGTGCTCCGGACTTTACGGCCGGGGAGCTGTTTTTT
TRBV29-1	NA	TRBJ2-7	NA	CSVGDAYEQYF	TGCAGCGTTGGGGACGCCTACGAGCAGTACTTC
TRBV4-3	TRBD1	TRBJ1-5	NA	CASSHPDRRDQPQHF	TGCGCCAGCAGCCACCCGGACAGGCGGGATCAGCCCCAGCATTTT
TRBV11-3	TRBD2	TRBJ2-1	few	CASSSSGTSGAEQFF	TGTGCCAGCAGCTCTTCCGGGACTAGCGGTGCTGAGCAGTTCTTC
TRBV6-5	NA	TRBJ1-5	NA	CASSYLDTENQPQHF	TGTGCCAGCAGTTATCTGGACACAGAAAATCAGCCCCAGCATTTT
TRBV20-1	TRBD2	TRBJ2-7	NA	CSAYPERETYEQYF	TGCAGTGCTTATCCCGAGCGGGAAACCTACGAGCAGTACTTC
TRBV2	TRBD2	TRBJ2-3	NA	CASSEYGSGRAWDTQYF	TGTGCCAGCAGTGAATATGGTAGCGGGAGGGCCTGGGATACGCAGTATTTT
TRBV6-1	NA	TRBJ1-2	NA	CASSDRFGYTF	TGTGCCAGCAGTGACAGGTTTGGCTACACCTTC
TRBV18	NA	TRBJ2-6	NA	CASSPPPPGSANVLTF	TGTGCCAGCTCACCACCGCCTCCAGGCAGCGCCAACGTCCTGACTTTC
TRBV19	NA	TRBJ1-5	few	CAAGQPGQPQHF	TGTGCCGCGGGCCAACCGGGACAGCCCCAGCATTTT
TRBV11-3	TRBD1	TRBJ2-5	NA	CASSSRQGQETQYF	TGTGCCAGCAGCTCCCGACAGGGCCAAGAGACCCAGTACTTC
TRBV11-2	TRBD1	TRBJ2-2	once	CASSYSTGAGELFF	TGTGCCAGCAGCTATTCCACAGGGGCCGGGGAGCTGTTTTTT
TRBV3-1	NA	TRBJ1-6	NA	CASSPALGESPLHF	TGTGCCAGCAGCCCCGCATTAGGAGAATCACCCCTCCACTTT
TRBV7-6	TRBD1	TRBJ2-1	medium-sized	CASSLYGGTGLHDEQFF	TGTGCCAGCAGCCTTTACGGGGGGACAGGGCTACATGATGAGCAGTTCTTC
TRBV7-2	TRBD1	TRBJ1-5	NA	CASSSGQGNQPQHF	TGTGCCAGCAGCTCGGGACAGGGCAATCAGCCCCAGCATTTT
TRBV14	NA	TRBJ2-1	NA	CASSPIYTNNEQFF	TGTGCCAGCAGCCCTATCTACACAAACAATGAGCAGTTCTTC
TRBV15	NA	TRBJ1-5	NA	CATSRDRQPQHF	TGTGCCACCAGCAGAGATAGGCAGCCCCAGCATTTT
TRBV11-3	NA	TRBJ2-1	NA	CASSLGDRGEQFF	TGTGCCAGCAGCTTAGGTGACCGGGGGGAGCAGTTCTTC
TRBV12-3/TRBV12-4	TRBD2	TRBJ2-1	NA	CASTRTGLAGNYNEQFF	TGTGCCAGCACCCGAACGGGACTAGCGGGGAACTACAATGAGCAGTTCTTC
TRBV10-3	NA	TRBJ1-2	NA	CAISEVGFGGYTF	TGTGCCATCAGTGAGGTAGGGTTCGGTGGCTACACCTTC
TRBV20-1	TRBD2	TRBJ2-1	NA	CSASSPGTSRNNEQFF	TGCAGTGCTAGTTCTCCGGGGACTAGCCGGAACAATGAGCAGTTCTTC
TRBV19	NA	TRBJ1-6	NA	CASSPPRAGGRNSPLHF	TGTGCCAGTAGTCCGCCCCGTGCGGGGGGAAGGAATTCACCCCTCCACTTT
TRBV4-3	NA	TRBJ2-1	NA	CASSQTGRGIEQFF	TGCGCCAGCAGCCAAACAGGAAGGGGCATTGAGCAGTTCTTC
TRBV29-1	NA	TRBJ2-3	NA	CSVRRGRTDTQYF	TGCAGCGTTAGAAGGGGTCGCACAGATACGCAGTATTTT
TRBV10-1	TRBD1	TRBJ1-2	NA	CASSESTGLGYTF	TGCGCCAGCAGTGAGTCGACAGGGCTCGGCTACACCTTC
TRBV11-2	TRBD2	TRBJ2-1	once	CASSLGLVNEQFF	TGTGCCAGCAGCCTGGGACTAGTGAATGAGCAGTTCTTC
TRBV6-5	NA	TRBJ1-4	few	CASSSTQGGNEKLFF	TGTGCCAGCAGTTCCACACAGGGAGGTAATGAAAAACTGTTTTTT
TRBV10-3	TRBD1	TRBJ1-2	few	CAISEGTGRTLNYGYTF	TGTGCCATCAGTGAAGGGACAGGCCGAACCTTGAACTATGGCTACACCTTC
TRBV20-1	TRBD2	TRBJ2-7	few	CSAMVTSGVKQYF	TGCAGTGCTATGGTGACTAGCGGTGTGAAGCAGTACTTC
TRBV29-1	TRBD2	TRBJ2-1	NA	CSAELAGSNEQFF	TGCAGCGCGGAACTAGCGGGAAGTAATGAGCAGTTCTTC
TRBV2	NA	TRBJ1-2	NA	CASSEFPVTHYGYTF	TGTGCCAGCAGTGAATTTCCCGTTACCCACTATGGCTACACCTTC
TRBV20-1	NA	TRBJ2-5	NA	CSATLRIQETQYF	TGCAGTGCTACCCTTCGGATCCAAGAGACCCAGTACTTC
TRBV7-3	TRBD2	TRBJ2-1	once	CASSLTRTSGYNEQFF	TGTGCCAGCAGCTTAACGAGGACTAGCGGTTACAATGAGCAGTTCTTC